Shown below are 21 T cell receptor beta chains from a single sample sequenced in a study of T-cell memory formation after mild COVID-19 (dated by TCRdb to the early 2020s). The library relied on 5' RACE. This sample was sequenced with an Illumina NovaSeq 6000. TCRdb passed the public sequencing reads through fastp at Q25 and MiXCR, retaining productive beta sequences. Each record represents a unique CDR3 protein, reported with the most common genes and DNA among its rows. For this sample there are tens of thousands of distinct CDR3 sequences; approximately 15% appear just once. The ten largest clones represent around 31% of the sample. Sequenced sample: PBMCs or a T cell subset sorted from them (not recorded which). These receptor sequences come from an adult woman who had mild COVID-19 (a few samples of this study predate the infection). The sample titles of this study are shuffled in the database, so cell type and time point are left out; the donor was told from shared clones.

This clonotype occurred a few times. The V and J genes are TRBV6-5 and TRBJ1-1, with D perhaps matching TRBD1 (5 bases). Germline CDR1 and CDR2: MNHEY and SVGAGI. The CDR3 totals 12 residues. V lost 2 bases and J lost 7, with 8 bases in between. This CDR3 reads CASSYVQGEAFF. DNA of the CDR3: TGTGCCAGCAGTTACGTTCAGGGTGAAGCTTTCTTT.

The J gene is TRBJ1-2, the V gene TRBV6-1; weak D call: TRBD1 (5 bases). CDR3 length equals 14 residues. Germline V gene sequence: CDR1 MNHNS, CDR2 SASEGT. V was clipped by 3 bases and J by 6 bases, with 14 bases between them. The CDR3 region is CASSEGDPPDGYTF. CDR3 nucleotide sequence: TGTGCCAGCAGTGAGGGGGACCCACCCGATGGCTACACCTTC.

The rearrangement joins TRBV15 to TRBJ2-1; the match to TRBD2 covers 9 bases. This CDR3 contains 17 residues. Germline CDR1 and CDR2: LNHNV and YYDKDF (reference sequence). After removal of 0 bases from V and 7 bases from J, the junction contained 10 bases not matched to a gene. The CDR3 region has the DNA TGTGCCACCAGCAGAGATAGGTGGGCGGGAGGGCTGAATGAGCAGTTCTTC. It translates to CATSRDRWAGGLNEQFF.

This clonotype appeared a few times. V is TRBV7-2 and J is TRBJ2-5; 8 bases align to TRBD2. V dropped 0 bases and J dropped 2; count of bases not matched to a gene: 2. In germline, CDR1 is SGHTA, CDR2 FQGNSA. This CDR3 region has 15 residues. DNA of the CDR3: TGTGCCAGCAGCTTAGCACTAGCGGAACAAGAGACCCAGTACTTC. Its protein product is CASSLALAEQETQYF. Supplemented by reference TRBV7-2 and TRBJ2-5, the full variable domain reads GAGVSQSPSNKVTEKGKDVELRCDPISGHTALYWYRQSLGQGLEFLIYFQGNSAPDKSGLPSDRFSAERTGGSVSTLTIQRTQQEDSAVYLCASSLALAEQETQYFGPGTRLLVL.

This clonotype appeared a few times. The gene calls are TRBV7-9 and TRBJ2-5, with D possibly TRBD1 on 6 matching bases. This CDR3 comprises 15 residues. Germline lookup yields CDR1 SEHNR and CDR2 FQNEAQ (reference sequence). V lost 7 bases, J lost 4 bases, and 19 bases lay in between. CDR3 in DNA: TGTGCCAGCACTCCCGGACAGCTTTGGGGAGAGACCCAGTACTTC. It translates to CASTPGQLWGETQYF.

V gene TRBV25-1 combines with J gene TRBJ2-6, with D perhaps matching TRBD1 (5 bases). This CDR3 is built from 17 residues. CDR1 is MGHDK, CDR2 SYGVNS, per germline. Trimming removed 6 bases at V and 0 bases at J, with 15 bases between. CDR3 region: CASRGQGRPSGANVLTF. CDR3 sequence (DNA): TGTGCCAGCAGGGGCCAGGGTCGCCCCTCTGGGGCCAACGTCCTGACTTTC.

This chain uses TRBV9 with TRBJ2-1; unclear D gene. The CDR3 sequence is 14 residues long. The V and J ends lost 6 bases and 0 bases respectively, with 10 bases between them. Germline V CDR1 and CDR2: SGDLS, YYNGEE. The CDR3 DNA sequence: TGTGCCAGCATCGAAGCGAGCTCCTACAATGAGCAGTTCTTC. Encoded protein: CASIEASSYNEQFF.

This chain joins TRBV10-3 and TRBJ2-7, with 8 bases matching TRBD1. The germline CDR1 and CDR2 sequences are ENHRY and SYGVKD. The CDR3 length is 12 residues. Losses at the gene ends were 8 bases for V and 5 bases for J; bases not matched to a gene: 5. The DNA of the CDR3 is TGTGCCATCGGGACAGGTGGTCACGAGCAGTACTTC. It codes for CAIGTGGHEQYF.

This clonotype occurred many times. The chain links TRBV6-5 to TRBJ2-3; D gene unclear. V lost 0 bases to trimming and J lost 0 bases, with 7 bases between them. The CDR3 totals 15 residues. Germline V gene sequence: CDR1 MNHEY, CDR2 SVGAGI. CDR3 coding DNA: TGTGCCAGCAGTTACTCCCGCACAAGCACAGATACGCAGTATTTT. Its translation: CASSYSRTSTDTQYF.

Written as DNA, the CDR3 is TGTGCCAGCAGTTACTCGATTCGGGCCTTGAACACTGAAGCTTTCTTT. Translation gives CASSYSIRALNTEAFF. The chain is built from TRBV6-6 and TRBJ1-1, with D uncertain. Germline V lookup: CDR1 MNHNY, CDR2 SVGAGI (reference sequence). The V and J ends lost 0 bases and 0 bases respectively, with 11 bases between them. The CDR3 loop spans 16 amino acids.

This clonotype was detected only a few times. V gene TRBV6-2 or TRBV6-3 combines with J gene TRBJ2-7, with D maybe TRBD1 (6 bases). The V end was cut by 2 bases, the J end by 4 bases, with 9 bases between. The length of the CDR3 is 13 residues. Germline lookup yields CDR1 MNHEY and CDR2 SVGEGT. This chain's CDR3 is CASSYPDSYEQYF. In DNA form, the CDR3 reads TGTGCCAGCAGTTACCCGGACAGTTACGAGCAGTACTTC.

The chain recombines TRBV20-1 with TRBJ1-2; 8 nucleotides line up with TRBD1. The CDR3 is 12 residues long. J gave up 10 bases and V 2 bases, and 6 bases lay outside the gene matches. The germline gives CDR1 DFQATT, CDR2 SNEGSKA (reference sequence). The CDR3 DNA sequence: TGCAGTGCTAGACCTTTGGACAGGGACTACACCTTC. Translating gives CSARPLDRDYTF.

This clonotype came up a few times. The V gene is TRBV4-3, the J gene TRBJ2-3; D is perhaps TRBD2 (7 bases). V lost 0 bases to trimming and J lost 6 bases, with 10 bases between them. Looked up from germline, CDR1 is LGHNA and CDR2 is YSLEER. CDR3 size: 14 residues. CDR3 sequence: CASSQDKGGDTQYF. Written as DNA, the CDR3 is TGCGCCAGCAGCCAAGATAAGGGGGGGGATACGCAGTATTTT.

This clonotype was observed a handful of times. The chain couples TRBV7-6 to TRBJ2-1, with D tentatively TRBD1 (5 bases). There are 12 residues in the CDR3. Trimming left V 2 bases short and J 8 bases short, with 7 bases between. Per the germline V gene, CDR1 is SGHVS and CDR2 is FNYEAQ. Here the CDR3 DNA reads TGTGCCAGCAGCTTAATAGGGGATGAGCAGTTCTTC. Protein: CASSLIGDEQFF.

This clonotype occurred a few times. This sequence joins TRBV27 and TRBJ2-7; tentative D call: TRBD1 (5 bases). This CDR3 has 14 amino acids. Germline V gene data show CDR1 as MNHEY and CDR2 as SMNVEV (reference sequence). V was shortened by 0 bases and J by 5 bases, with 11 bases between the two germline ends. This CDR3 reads CASSLSGREDEQYF. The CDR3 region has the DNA TGTGCCAGCAGTTTATCGGGCAGGGAAGACGAGCAGTACTTC.

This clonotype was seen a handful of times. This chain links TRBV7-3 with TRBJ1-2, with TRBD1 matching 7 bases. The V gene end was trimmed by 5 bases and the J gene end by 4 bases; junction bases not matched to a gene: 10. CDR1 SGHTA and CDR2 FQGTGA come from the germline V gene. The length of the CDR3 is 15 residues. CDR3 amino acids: CASSPGPGGAYGYTF. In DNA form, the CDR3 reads TGTGCCAGCAGCCCTGGCCCAGGGGGTGCCTATGGCTACACCTTC.

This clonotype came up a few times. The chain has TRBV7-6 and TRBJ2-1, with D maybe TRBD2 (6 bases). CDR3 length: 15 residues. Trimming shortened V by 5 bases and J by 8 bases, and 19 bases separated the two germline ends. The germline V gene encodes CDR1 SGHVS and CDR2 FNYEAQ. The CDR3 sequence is CASSLPGGRGDEQFF. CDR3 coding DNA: TGTGCCAGCAGCCTCCCTGGGGGGAGAGGTGATGAGCAGTTCTTC.

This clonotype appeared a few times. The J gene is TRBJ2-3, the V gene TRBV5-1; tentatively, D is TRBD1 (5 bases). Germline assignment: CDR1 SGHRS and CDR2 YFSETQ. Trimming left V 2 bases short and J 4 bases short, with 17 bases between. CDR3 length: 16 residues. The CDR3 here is CASSLLQDKPPDTQYF. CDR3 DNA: TGCGCCAGCAGCTTACTCCAGGACAAGCCCCCAGATACGCAGTATTTT.

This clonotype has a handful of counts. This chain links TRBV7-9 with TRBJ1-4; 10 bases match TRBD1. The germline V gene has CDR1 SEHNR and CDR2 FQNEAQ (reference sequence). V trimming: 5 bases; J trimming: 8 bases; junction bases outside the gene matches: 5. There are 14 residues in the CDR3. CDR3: CASSPGTGAEKLFF. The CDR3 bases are TGTGCCAGCAGCCCCGGGACAGGGGCAGAAAAACTGTTTTTT. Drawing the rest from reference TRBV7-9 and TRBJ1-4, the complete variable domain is DTGVSQNPRHKITKRGQNVTFRCDPISEHNRLYWYRQTLGQGPEFLTYFQNEAQLEKSRLLSDRFSAERPKGSFSTLEIQRTEQGDSAMYLCASSPGTGAEKLFFGSGTQLSVL.

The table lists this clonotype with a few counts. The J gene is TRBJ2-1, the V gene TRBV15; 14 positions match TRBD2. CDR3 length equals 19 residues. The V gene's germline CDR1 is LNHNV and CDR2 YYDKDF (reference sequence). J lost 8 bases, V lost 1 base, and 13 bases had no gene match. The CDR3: CATSRVGHRLAGGVDEQFF. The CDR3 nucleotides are TGTGCCACCAGCAGAGTTGGGCATAGACTAGCGGGAGGGGTCGATGAGCAGTTCTTC.

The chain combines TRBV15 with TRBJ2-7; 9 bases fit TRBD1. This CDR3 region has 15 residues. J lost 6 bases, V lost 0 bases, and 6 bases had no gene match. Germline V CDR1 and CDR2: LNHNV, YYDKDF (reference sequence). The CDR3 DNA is TGTGCCACCAGCAGAGATTGGGGGACAGGGTCCGAGCAGTACTTC. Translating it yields CATSRDWGTGSEQYF.